The clone carrying this T cell receptor (beta chain) showed up many times. Its specificity is not known. This sample stems from a study of neurological immune-mediated disorders. Whole-study results and caveats: Falling below healthy controls, multiple sclerosis showed the least TCR clonal expansion, while HTLV-1-associated myelopathy showed the most.

The authors made cDNA by 5'RACE with 10-nucleotide random UMIs. One entry per CDR3 protein, called by TCRdb with MiXCR from the 5' RACE reads. The table records approximately 23,000 distinct CDR3 sequences, 10% of them present only once. Germline CDR1 and CDR2: SGHDT and YYEEEE. V was pared by 2 bases and J by 8 bases, with 10 bases between. CDR3 size: 12 residues. The unsorted libraries originated from 2 million PBMCs kept at -80 C. The clonotype comes from a woman aged 55-69 years with HTLV-1-associated myelopathy (HAM/TSP). The genes are TRBV5-6 and TRBJ1-2; D gene uncertain. Sequenced: PBMCs. CDR3 sequence (DNA): TGTGCCAGCAGCTTCGAATTCGGAGGCTACACCTTC. Protein: CASSFEFGGYTF.